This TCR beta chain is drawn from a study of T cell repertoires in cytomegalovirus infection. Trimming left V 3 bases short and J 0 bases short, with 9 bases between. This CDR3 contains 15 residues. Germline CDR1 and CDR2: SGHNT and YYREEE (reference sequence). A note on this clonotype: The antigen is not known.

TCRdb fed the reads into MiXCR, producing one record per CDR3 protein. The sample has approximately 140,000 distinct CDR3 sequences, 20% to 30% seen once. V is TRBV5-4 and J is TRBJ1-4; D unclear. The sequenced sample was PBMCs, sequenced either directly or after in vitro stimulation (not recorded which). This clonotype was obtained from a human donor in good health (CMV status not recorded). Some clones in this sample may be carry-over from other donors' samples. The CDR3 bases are TGTGCCAGCAGCTCTTCGGGAGCAACTAATGAAAAACTGTTTTTT. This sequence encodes CASSSSGATNEKLFF.